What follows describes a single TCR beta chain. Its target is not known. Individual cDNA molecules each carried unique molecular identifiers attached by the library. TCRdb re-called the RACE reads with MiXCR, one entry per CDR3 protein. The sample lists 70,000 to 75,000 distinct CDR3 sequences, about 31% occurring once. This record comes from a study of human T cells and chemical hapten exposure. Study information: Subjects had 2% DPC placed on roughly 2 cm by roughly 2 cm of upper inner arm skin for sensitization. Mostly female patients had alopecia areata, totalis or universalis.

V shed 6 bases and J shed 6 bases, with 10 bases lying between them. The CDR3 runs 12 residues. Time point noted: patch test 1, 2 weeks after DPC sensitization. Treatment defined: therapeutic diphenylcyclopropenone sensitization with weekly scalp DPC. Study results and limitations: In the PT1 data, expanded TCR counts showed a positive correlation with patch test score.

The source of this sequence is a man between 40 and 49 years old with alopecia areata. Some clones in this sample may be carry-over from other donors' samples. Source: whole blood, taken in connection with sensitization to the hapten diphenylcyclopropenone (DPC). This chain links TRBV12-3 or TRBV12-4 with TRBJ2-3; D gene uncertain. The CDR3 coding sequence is TGTGCCAGCAGCGGGCCTGCGGATACGCAGTATTTT. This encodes CASSGPADTQYF.